Presented here are 9 T cell receptor beta chains from one specimen sequenced in a study of beta chain features in type 1 diabetes. Reverse transcription of all isolated RNA meant that expressed TCRB transcripts were sequenced. Using immunoSEQ multiplex PCR, the repertoire was profiled, and TCRdb retains in-frame clones only, with some absent. The sample consists of about 210,000 clones, roughly a tenth of them appearing once. Sequenced: central memory CD4+ T cells from blood. Receptors were obtained from a man aged 18 to 30 in good health.

The chain employs TRBV4-2 and TRBJ2-5, with D unclear. Trimming took 0 bases from V and 2 from J, leaving 10 bases between them. The CDR3 is 15 amino acids. The germline V gene encodes CDR1 LGHNA and CDR2 YNFKEQ. For the CDR3, the DNA is TGTGCCAGCAGCCAAGATGGGTCAGCTCAAGAGACCCAGTACTTC. Encoded protein: CASSQDGSAQETQYF.

The chain uses TRBV10-3 and TRBJ2-2, with 7 bases matching TRBD2. The germline CDR1 and CDR2 sequences are ENHRY and SYGVKD. CDR3 length: 15 amino acids. Trimming at V came to 0 bases and at J to 4 bases, leaving 2 bases not matched to a gene. CDR3 sequence reads: CAISESREFTGELFF. CDR3 sequence (DNA): TGTGCCATCAGTGAGTCGCGGGAGTTCACCGGGGAGCTGTTTTTT.

This clone has only a few counts. The chain is built from TRBV5-6 and TRBJ2-1; 7 positions agree with TRBD2. Trimming cost V 4 bases and J 3 bases; bases outside gene matches: 10. CDR1 and CDR2 from the germline V gene are SGHDT and YYEEEE. The CDR3 extends over 16 amino acids. CDR3 protein: CASSRLGGGVYNEQFF. The CDR3 region has the DNA TGTGCCAGCAGCCGCCTTGGGGGAGGGGTCTACAATGAGCAGTTCTTC.

The rearrangement uses TRBV15 and TRBJ2-3; 9 bases agree with TRBD1. There are 17 residues in the CDR3. Trimming cost V 0 bases and J 3 bases; bases outside gene matches: 7. Germline CDR1 reads LNHNV; CDR2 reads YYDKDF (reference sequence). The CDR3 DNA follows: TGTGCCACCAGCAGAGAACACACCGGGACAGGGACAGATACGCAGTATTTT. This encodes CATSREHTGTGTDTQYF.

This clone was seen at least ten times. This sequence joins TRBV27 and TRBJ2-3, with 7 bases lining up with TRBD1. Germline trimming cut 5 bases from V and 8 bases from J; bases unmatched to any gene: 10. The CDR3 runs to 14 residues. Germline-derived CDR1 and CDR2 are MNHEY and SMNVEV (reference sequence). Written as DNA, the CDR3 is TGTGCCAGCAGTCCCTCCGGGAACAGGGGTACGCAGTATTTT. Amino acid sequence: CASSPSGNRGTQYF.

The gene calls are TRBV10-3 and TRBJ2-7; D is uncertain. Germline CDR1 and CDR2: ENHRY and SYGVKD. Between the trimmed V and J ends, which lost 3 bases and 0 bases, there was a span of 9 bases. The CDR3 runs 14 residues. The CDR3, as DNA: TGTGCCATCAGTGACTTCCTTAGCTCCTACGAGCAGTACTTC. It codes for CAISDFLSSYEQYF.

This clone was seen only a few times. The chain combines TRBV11-2 with TRBJ2-5; D call uncertain. The CDR3 covers 13 residues. In germline, CDR1 is SGHAT, CDR2 FQNNGV. Deletions cut 0 bases from V and 5 bases from J, with 7 bases between. The CDR3 is CASSLETLETQYF. The CDR3 DNA follows: TGTGCCAGCAGCTTAGAGACATTGGAGACCCAGTACTTC. The full variable domain, completed using reference TRBV11-2 and TRBJ2-5, is EAGVAQSPRYKIIEKRQSVAFWCNPISGHATLYWYQQILGQGPKLLIQFQNNGVVDDSQLPKDRFSAERLKGVDSTLKIQPAKLEDSAVYLCASSLETLETQYFGPGTRLLVL.

A few counts support this clone. The chain joins TRBV5-8 to TRBJ2-7; 10 positions agree with TRBD2. The CDR3 has 16 residues. Germline V CDR1 and CDR2: SGHTS, YDEGEE. V shed 0 bases, J shed 3 bases, and the junction held 6 bases outside the gene matches. CDR3 sequence (DNA): TGTGCCAGCAGCTTGGCTAAGCGGGAGGGCCGCTACGAGCAGTACTTC. Protein: CASSLAKREGRYEQYF. Using reference TRBV5-8 and TRBJ2-7 for the parts outside the CDR3, the full variable domain is EAGVTQSPTHLIKTRGQQATLRCSPISGHTSVYWYQQALGLGLQFLLWYDEGEERNRGNFPPRFSGRQFPNYSSELNVNALELEDSALYLCASSLAKREGRYEQYFGPGTRLTVT.

This clone occurred many times. Here the CDR3 reads CASSLSGKADTQYF. In DNA form, the CDR3 reads TGTGCCAGCAGCTTAAGCGGGAAGGCCGATACGCAGTATTTT. The V gene is TRBV7-3, the J gene TRBJ2-3; perhaps TRBD2 as D (6 bases). Trimming cost V 1 base and J 6 bases, with 11 bases left between them. The germline CDR1 and CDR2 sequences are SGHTA and FQGTGA. There are 14 residues in the CDR3.